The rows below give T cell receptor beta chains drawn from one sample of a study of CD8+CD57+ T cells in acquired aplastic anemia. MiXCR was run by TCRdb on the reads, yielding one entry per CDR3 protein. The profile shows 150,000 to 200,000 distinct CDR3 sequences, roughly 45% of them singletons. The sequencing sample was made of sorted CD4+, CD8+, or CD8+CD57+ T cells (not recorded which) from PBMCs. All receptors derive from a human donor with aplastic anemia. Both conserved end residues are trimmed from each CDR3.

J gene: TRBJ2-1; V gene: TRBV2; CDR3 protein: ASSARLADNEQF
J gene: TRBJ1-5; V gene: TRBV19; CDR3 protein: ATGDRAHNQPQH
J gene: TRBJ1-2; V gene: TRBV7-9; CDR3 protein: ASSLSGGSAGYT
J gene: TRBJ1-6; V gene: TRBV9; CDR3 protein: ASSNTGNDSPLH
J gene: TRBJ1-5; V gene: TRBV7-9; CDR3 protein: ASSTDRDPNQPQH
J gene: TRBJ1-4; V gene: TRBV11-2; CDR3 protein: ASSSTGGRSSEKLF
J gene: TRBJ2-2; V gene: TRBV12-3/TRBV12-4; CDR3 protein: ASSRLPGELF
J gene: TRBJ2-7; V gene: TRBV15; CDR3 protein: ATSSEGTGTVQY
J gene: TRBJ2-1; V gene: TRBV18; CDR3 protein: ASSPLRASGAPYNEQF
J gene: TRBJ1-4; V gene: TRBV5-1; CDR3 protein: ASSRIANEKLF
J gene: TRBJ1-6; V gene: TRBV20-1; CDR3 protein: SARGQGAANSPLH
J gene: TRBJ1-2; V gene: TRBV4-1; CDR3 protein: ASRRNTGGADYGYT
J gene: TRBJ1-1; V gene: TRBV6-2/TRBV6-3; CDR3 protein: ASRRPRIQGNTEAF
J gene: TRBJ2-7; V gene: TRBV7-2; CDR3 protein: ASSPSRGNEQY
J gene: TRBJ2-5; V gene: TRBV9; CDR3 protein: ASSVGQGQETQY
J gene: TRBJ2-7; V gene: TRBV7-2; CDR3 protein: ASSGSGGEQY
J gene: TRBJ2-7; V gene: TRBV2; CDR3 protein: ASSVPAGGPEQY
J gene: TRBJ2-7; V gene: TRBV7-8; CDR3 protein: ASSLDSDEQY
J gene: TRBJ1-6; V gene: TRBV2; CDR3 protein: ASRRQTRDNSPLH
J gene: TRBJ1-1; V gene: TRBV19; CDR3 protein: ASINVGGRGTEAF
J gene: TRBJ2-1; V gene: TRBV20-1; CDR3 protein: SARGIEGEGYEQF
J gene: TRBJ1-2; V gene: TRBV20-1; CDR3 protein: SASQRTYGYT
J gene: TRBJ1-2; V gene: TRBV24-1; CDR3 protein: ATSDKAVPYGYT
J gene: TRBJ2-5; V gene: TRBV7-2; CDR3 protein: ASSFNQGKETQY
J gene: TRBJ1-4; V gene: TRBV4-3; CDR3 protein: ASSQGTGEKLF
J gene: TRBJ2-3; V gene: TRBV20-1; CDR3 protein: SAKPGSVGTDTQY
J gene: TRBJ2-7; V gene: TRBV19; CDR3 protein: ASSPGRGCEQY
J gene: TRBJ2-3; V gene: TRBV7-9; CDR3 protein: ASTGISGSRGTDTQY
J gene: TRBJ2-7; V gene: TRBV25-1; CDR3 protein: ASSEDRGPKQY
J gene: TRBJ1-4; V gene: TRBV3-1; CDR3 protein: ASSPPGQTNEKLF
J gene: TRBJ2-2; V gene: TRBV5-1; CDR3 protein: ASSLPRGTGVGTGELF
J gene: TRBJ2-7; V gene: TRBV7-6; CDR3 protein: ASSLADGYEQY
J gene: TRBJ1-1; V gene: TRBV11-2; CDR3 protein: ASSPDRGLRGFKAF